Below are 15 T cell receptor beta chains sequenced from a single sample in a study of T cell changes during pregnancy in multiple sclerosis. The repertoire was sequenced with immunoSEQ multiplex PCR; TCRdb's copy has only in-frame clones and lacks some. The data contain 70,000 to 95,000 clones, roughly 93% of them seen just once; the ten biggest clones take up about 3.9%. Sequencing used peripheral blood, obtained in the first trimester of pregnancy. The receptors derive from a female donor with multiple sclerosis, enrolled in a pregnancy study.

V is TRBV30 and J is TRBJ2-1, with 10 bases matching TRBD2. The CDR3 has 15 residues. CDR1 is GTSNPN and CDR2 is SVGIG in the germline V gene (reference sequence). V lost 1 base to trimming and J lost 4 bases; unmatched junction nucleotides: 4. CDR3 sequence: CAWSASGGWYNEQFF. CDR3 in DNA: TGTGCCTGGAGTGCTAGCGGGGGCTGGTACAATGAGCAGTTCTTC.

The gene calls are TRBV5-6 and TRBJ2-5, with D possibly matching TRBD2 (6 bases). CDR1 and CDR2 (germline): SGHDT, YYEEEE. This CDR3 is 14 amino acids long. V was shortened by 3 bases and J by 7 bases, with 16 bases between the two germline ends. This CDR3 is CASSWGAGRGTQYF. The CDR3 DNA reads TGTGCCAGCAGCTGGGGCGCGGGACGCGGGACCCAGTACTTC.

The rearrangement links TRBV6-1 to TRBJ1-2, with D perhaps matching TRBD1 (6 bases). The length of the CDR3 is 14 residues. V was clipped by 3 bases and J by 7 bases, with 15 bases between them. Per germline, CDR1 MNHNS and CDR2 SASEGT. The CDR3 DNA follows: TGTGCCAGCAGTGATACGGGACACTTCTCTGGCTACACCTTC. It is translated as CASSDTGHFSGYTF.

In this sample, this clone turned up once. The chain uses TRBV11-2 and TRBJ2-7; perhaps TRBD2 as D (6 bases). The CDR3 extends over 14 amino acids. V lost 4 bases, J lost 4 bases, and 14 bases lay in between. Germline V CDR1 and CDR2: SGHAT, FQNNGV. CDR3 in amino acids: CASSWTWGLYEQYF. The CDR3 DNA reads TGTGCCAGCAGCTGGACCTGGGGACTTTACGAGCAGTACTTC.

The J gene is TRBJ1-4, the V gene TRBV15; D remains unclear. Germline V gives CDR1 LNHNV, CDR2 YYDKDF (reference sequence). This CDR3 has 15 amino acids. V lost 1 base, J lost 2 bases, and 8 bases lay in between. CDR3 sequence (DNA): TGTGCCACCAGCAGAGGTGAGGGCACTAATGAAAAACTGTTTTTT. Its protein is CATSRGEGTNEKLFF.

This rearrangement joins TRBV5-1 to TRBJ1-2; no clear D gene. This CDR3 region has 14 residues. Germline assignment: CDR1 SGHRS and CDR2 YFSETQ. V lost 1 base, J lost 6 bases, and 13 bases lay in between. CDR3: CASSLSGTNDGYTF. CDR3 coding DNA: TGCGCCAGCAGCTTGTCGGGAACGAACGATGGCTACACCTTC.

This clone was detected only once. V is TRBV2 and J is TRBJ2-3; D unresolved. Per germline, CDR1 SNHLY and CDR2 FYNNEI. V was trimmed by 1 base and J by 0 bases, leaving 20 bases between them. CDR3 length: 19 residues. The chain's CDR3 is CASSEVEVGGYFSTDTQYF. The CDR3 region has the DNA TGTGCCAGCAGTGAAGTTGAGGTTGGCGGCTACTTTAGCACAGATACGCAGTATTTT. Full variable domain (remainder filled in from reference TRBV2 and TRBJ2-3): EPEVTQTPSHQVTQMGQEVILRCVPISNHLYFYWYRQILGQKVEFLVSFYNNEISEKSEIFDDQFSVERPDGSNFTLKIRSTKLEDSAMYFCASSEVEVGGYFSTDTQYFGPGTRLTVL.

DNA for the CDR3: TGCGCCAGCAGCCAAGAAGTGTCGGGGGACGCGCCGTATTTTGAGCAGTTCTTC. This codes for CASSQEVSGDAPYFEQFF. This chain links TRBV4-1 with TRBJ2-1, with D perhaps matching TRBD2 (6 bases). Between the trimmed V and J ends, which lost 0 bases and 9 bases, there was a span of 24 bases. This CDR3 spans 18 amino acids. Germline V gene data show CDR1 as MGHRA and CDR2 as YSYEKL.

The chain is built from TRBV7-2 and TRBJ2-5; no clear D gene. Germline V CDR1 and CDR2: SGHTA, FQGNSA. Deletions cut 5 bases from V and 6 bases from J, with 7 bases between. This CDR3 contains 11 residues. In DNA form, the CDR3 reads TGTGCCAGCAGCCTAATGAAGACCCAGTACTTC. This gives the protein CASSLMKTQYF.

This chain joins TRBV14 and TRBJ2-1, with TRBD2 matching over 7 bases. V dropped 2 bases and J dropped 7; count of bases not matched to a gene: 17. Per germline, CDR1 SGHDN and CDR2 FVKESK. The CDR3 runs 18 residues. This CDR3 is CASSQYSAGDPTKNEQFF. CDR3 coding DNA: TGTGCCAGCAGCCAATATTCCGCGGGGGACCCGACTAAAAATGAGCAGTTCTTC.

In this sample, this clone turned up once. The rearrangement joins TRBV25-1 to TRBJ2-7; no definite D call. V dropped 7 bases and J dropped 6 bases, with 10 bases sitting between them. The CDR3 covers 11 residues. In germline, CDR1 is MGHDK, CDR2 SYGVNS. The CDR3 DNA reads TGTGCCAGCACTGGGCTGCGCGAGCAGTACTTC. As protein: CASTGLREQYF.

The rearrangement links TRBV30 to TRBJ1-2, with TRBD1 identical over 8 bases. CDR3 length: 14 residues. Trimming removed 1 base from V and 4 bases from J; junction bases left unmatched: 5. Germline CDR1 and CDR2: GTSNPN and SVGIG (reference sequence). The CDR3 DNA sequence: TGTGCCTGGAGTGATTATACAGGGGGCTATGGCTACACCTTC. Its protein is CAWSDYTGGYGYTF.

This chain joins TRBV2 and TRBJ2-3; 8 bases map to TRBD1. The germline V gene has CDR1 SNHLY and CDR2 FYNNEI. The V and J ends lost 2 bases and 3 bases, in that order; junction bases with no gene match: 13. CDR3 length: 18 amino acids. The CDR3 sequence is CASSELPRTGGWTDTQYF. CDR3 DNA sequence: TGTGCCAGCAGTGAACTCCCCCGTACAGGGGGTTGGACAGATACGCAGTATTTT.

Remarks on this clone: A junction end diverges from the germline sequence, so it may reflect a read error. DNA for the CDR3: TGTGCTAGCAGCTTAGGACAGAACACTGAAGCTTTCTTT. This sequence encodes CASSLGQNTEAFF. The V and J genes are TRBV7-7 and TRBJ1-1, with D perhaps matching TRBD1 (5 bases). CDR1 is SSHAT and CDR2 is FNYEAQ in the germline V gene (reference sequence). The CDR3 runs 13 residues.

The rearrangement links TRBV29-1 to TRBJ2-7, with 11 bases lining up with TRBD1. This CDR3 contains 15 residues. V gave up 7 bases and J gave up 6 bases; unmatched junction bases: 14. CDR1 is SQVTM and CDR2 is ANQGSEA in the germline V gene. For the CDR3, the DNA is TGCAGCGCCAAACACGGGACAGGGGGTCCGGTCGAGCAGTACTTC. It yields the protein CSAKHGTGGPVEQYF.